This T cell receptor (beta chain) was profiled in a study of cytomegalovirus exposure and HLA in healthy donors. The V gene lost 4 bases and the J gene lost 2 bases, with 9 bases spanning the gap. The germline V gene encodes CDR1 SQVTM and CDR2 ANQGSEA. The CDR3 consists of 12 residues. Vbeta (60) and Jbeta (13) primers were used in the PCR. The protocol was immunoSEQ multiplex PCR, while the TCRdb copy is restricted to in-frame clones and leaves out a portion. The profile shows 110,000 to 150,000 clones, 76% of them singletons. The rearrangement links TRBV29-1 to TRBJ2-7, with no clear D. The sequence was obtained from a woman in her 40s in good health and CMV-seronegative. Specimen: PBMCs. Written as DNA, the CDR3 is TGCAGCGTTGCCTGGCAGGCCTACGAGCAGTACTTC. Its protein product is CSVAWQAYEQYF.